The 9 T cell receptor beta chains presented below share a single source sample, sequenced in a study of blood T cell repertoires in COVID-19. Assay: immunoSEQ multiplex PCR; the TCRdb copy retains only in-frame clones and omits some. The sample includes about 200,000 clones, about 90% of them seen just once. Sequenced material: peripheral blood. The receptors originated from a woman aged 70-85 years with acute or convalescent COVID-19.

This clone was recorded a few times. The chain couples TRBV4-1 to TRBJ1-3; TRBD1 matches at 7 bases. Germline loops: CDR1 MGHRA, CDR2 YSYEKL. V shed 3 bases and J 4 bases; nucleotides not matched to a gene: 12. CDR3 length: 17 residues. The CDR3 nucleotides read TGCGCCAGCAGCCAGGCCACCACAGGGGTTTGGGGAAACACCATATATTTT. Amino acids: CASSQATTGVWGNTIYF.

CDR3 amino acids: CASRRTGLDYGYTF. The CDR3 region has the DNA TGTGCCAGCAGACGGACAGGTTTAGACTATGGCTACACCTTC. This chain connects TRBV6-5 to TRBJ1-2; 7 bases are a match to TRBD1. Germline V gene lookup returns CDR1 MNHEY and CDR2 SVGAGI. The CDR3 sequence is 14 residues long. V trimming: 6 bases; J trimming: 3 bases; junction bases outside the gene matches: 7.

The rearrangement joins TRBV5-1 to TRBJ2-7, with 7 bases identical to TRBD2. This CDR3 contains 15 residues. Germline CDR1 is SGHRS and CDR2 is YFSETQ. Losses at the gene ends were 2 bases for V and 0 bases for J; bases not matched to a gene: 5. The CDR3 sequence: CASSFGTTSSYEQYF. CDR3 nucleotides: TGCGCCAGCAGCTTCGGGACTACAAGCTCCTACGAGCAGTACTTC.

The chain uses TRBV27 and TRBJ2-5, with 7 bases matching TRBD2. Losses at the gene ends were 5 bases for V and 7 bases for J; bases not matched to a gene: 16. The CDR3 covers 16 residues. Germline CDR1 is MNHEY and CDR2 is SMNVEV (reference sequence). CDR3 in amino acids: CASSPKGGREWSTQYF. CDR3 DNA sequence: TGTGCCAGCAGTCCAAAGGGAGGGCGGGAGTGGTCGACCCAGTACTTC.

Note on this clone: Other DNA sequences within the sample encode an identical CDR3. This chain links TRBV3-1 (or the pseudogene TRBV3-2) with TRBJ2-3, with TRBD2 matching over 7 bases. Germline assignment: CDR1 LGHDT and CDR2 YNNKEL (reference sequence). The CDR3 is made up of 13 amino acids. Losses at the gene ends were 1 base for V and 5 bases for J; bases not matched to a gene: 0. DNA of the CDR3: TGTGCCAGCAGCCAAGCGGGAGGAGATACGCAGTATTTT. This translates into CASSQAGGDTQYF.

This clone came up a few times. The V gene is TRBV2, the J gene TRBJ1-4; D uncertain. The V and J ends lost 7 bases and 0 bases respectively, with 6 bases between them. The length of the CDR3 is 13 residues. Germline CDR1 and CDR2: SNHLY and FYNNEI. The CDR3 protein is CASIGTTNEKLFF. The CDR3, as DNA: TGTGCCAGCATCGGGACAACTAATGAAAAACTGTTTTTT.

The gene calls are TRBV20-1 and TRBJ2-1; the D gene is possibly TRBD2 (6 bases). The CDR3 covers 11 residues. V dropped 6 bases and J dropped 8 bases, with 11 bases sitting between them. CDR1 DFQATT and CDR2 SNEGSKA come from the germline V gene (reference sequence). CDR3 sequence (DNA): TGCAGTGCCCTTTGGAGGGATGAGCAGTTCTTC. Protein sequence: CSALWRDEQFF.

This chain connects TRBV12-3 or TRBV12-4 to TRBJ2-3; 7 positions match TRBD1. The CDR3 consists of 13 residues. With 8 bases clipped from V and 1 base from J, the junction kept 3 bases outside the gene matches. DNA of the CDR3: TGTGCCAGCCGACAGGGCGGCACAGATACGCAGTATTTT. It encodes CASRQGGTDTQYF.

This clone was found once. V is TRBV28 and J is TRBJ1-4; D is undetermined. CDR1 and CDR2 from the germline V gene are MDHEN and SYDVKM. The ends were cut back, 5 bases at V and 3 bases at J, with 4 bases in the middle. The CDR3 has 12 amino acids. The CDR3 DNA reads TGTGCCAGCAGTCTACCTAATGAAAAACTGTTTTTT. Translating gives CASSLPNEKLFF.